This T cell receptor (beta chain) was observed in a study of blood T cell repertoires in COVID-19. Living in 24 US areas, the participants were between about 18 and 90 years of age. There are 15 residues in the CDR3. CDR1 SGHNT and CDR2 YYREEE come from the germline V gene (reference sequence). V shed 4 bases and J shed 0 bases, with 11 bases lying between them. In the original analysis: For nucleated cells, counts were estimated from reference gene primer amplification. The data were produced by immunoSEQ multiplex PCR, yet TCRdb's version contains in-frame clones alone and is incomplete. V, J and clone size are those of that table, while D and trimming were read from the DNA. The sample has roughly 250,000 clones; approximately 90% are singletons.

The sample comprised PBMCs or T cells enriched from blood (not recorded which). The receptor's source is a human donor in a cohort exposed to, infected with or recovered from COVID-19 (not recorded which). The donor label of this sample is uncertain. The chain is built from TRBV5-4 and TRBJ2-1, with D unresolved. For the CDR3, the DNA is TGTGCCAGCAGCCAAGCTTCGAGCTCCTACAATGAGCAGTTCTTC. The encoded protein is CASSQASSSYNEQFF.